This T cell receptor (beta chain) was found in a study of blood T cell repertoires in COVID-19. Turning to the study itself: COVID-19 samples from acute and convalescent phases originated in the United States, Italy and Spain. T cells, B-cell-depleted T cells, or PBMCs supplied cDNA or gDNA.

CDR1 and CDR2 (germline): SGHRS, YFSETQ. J gave up 3 bases and V 0 bases, and 5 bases lay outside the gene matches. This CDR3 region has 16 residues. Original processing methods: Reference gene primers were amplified, and this amplification served to estimate nucleated cell counts. The table came from immunoSEQ multiplex PCR; TCRdb's copy has only in-frame clones and leaves some out. V and J calls and clone size are copied from that table; D and trimming were computed from the DNA. The sample records roughly 160,000 clones, roughly 90% being singletons. Material for sequencing was peripheral blood. The rearrangement joins TRBV5-1 to TRBJ2-7, with TRBD1 matching 11 bases. This TCR was sampled from a man between 18 and 29 years old with acute or convalescent COVID-19. This CDR3 is CASSLASGTGGYEQYF. In nucleotides, the CDR3 is TGCGCCAGCAGCTTGGCCTCCGGGACAGGGGGCTACGAGCAGTACTTC. Full variable domain (outside the CDR3, taken from reference TRBV5-1 and TRBJ2-7): KAGVTQTPRYLIKTRGQQVTLSCSPISGHRSVSWYQQTPGQGLQFLFEYFSETQRNKGNFPGRFSGRQFSNSRSEMNVSTLELGDSALYLCASSLASGTGGYEQYFGPGTRLTVT.